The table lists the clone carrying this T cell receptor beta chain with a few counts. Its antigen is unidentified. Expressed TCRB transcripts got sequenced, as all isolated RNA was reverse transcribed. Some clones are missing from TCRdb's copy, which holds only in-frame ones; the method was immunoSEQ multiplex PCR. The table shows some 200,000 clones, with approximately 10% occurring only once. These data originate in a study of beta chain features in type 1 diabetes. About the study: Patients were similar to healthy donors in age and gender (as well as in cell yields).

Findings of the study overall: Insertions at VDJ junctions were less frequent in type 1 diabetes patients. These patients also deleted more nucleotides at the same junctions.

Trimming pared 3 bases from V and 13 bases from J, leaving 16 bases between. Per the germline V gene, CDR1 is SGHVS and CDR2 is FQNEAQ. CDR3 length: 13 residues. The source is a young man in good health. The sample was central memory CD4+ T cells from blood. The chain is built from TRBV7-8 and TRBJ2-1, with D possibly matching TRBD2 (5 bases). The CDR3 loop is CASSFSGLFLQFF. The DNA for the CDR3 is TGTGCCAGCAGCTTTTCAGGACTCTTTCTCCAGTTCTTC.